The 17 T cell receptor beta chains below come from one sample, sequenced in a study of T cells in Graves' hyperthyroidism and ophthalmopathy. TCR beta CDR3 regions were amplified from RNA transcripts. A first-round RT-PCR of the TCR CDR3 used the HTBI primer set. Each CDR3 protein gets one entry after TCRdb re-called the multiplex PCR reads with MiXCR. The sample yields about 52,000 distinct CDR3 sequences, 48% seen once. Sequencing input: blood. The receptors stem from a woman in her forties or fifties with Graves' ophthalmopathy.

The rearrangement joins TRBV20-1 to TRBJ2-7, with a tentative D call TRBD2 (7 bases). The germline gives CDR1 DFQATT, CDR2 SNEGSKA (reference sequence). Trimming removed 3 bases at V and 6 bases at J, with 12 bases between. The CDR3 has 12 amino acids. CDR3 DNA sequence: TGCAGTGCTAGCGGGGGGCGGCTCGAGCAGTACTTC. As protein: CSASGGRLEQYF.

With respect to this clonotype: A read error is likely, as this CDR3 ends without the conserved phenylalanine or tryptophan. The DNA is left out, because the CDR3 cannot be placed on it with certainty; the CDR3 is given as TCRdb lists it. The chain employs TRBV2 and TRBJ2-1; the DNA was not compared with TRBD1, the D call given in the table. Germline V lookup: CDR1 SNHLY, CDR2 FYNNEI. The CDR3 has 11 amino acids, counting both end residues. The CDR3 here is CASTEGPGSRA.

The CDR3 is CATSWGGSSYNEQFF. The CDR3 DNA reads as TGTGCCACCAGTTGGGGGGGGAGCTCCTACAATGAGCAGTTCTTC. The J gene is TRBJ2-1, the V gene TRBV24-1; 7 bases line up with TRBD2. CDR1 is KGHDR and CDR2 is SFDVKD in the germline V gene. The CDR3 loop spans 15 amino acids. Trimming took 6 bases from V and 0 from J; bases not matched to a gene: 4.

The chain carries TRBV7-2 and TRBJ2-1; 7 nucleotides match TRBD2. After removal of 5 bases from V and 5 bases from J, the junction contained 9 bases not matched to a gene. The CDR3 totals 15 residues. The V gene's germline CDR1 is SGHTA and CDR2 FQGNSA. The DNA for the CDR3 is TGTGCCAGCAGCCCCGCCGGGACTAATAACAATGAGCAGTTCTTC. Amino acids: CASSPAGTNNNEQFF.

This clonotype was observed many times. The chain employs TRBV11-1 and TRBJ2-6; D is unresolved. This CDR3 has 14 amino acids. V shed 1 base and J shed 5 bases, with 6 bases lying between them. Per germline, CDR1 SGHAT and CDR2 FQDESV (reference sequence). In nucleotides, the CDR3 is TGTGCCAGCAGCTTAGGGTTCTGGGCCAACGTCCTGACTTTC. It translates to CASSLGFWANVLTF.

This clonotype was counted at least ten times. Here the CDR3 DNA reads TGTGCCAGCAGCTTAACCCGAGACGGCGAGCAGTACTTC. Translation gives CASSLTRDGEQYF. This chain links TRBV7-3 with TRBJ2-7, with unresolved D. Per the germline V gene, CDR1 is SGHTA and CDR2 is FQGTGA. The CDR3 consists of 13 residues. V was clipped by 0 bases and J by 6 bases, with 9 bases between them.

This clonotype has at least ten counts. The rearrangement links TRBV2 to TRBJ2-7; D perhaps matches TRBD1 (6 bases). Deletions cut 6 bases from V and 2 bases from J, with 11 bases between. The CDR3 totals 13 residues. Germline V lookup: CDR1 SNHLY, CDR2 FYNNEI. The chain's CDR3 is CASSPGETYEQYF. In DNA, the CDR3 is TGTGCCAGCAGCCCAGGGGAGACCTACGAGCAGTACTTC. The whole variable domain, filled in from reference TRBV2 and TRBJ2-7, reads EPEVTQTPSHQVTQMGQEVILRCVPISNHLYFYWYRQILGQKVEFLVSFYNNEISEKSEIFDDQFSVERPDGSNFTLKIRSTKLEDSAMYFCASSPGETYEQYFGPGTRLTVT.

CDR3 DNA: TGTGCCAGTCCGAGGGGGGACCGAAACACCGGGGAGCTGTTTTTT. As protein: CASPRGDRNTGELFF. J is TRBJ2-2 and V is TRBV7-9, with D tentatively TRBD1 or TRBD2 (6 bases each). Deletions cut 9 bases from V and 2 bases from J, with 16 bases between. From germline, CDR1 is SEHNR and CDR2 FQNEAQ (reference sequence). The CDR3 runs to 15 residues.

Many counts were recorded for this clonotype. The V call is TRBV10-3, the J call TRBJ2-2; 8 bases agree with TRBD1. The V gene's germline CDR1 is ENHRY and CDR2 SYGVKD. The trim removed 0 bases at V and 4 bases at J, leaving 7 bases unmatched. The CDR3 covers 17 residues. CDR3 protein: CAISESGPGGSTGELFF. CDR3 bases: TGTGCCATCAGTGAGTCGGGGCCAGGGGGCAGCACCGGGGAGCTGTTTTTT.

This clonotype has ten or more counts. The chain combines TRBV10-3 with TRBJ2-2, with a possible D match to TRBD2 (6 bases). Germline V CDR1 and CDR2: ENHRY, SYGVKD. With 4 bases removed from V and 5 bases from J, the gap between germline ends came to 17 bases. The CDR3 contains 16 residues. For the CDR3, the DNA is TGTGCCATCAGTGGAGTTCGGGGGAGTCAAACCGGGGAGCTGTTTTTT. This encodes CAISGVRGSQTGELFF.

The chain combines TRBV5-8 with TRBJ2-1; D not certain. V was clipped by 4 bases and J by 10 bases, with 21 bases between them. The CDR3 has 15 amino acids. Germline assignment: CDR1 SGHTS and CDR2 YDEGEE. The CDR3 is CASSQSGTKYGEQFF. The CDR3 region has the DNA TGTGCCAGCAGCCAGAGTGGAACCAAATACGGCGAGCAGTTCTTC.

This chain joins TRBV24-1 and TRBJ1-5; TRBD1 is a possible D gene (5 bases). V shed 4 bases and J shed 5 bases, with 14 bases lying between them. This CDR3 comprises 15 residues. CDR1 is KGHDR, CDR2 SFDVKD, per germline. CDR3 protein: CATSEFRSGYQPQHF. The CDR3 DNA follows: TGTGCCACCAGTGAGTTTAGGTCAGGGTATCAGCCCCAGCATTTT.

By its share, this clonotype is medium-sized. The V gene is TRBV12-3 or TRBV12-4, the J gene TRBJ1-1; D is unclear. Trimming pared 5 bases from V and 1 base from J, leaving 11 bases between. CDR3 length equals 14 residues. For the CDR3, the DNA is TGTGCCAGCAGTCTGGCTCGAGAGAACACTGAAGCTTTCTTT. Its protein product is CASSLARENTEAFF.

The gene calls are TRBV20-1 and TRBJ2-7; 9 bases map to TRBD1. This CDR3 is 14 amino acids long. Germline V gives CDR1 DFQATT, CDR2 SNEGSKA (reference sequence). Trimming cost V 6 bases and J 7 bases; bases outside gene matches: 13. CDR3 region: CSAFPGQGRGEQYF. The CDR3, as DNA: TGCAGTGCCTTTCCCGGACAGGGGCGGGGGGAGCAGTACTTC.

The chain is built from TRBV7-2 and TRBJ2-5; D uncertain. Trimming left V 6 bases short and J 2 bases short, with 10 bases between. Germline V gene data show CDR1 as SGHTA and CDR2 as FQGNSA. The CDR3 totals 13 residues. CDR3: CASRQRTQETQYF. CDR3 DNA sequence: TGTGCCAGCAGACAAAGAACACAAGAGACCCAGTACTTC.

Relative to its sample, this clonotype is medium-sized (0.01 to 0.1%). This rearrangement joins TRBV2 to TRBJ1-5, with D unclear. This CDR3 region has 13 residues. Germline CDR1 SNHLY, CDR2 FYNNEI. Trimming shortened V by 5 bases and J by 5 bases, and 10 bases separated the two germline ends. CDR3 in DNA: TGTGCCAGCAGTTTAAGGGAGGATCAGCCCCAGCATTTT. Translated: CASSLREDQPQHF. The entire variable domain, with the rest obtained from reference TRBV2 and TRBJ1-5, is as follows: EPEVTQTPSHQVTQMGQEVILRCVPISNHLYFYWYRQILGQKVEFLVSFYNNEISEKSEIFDDQFSVERPDGSNFTLKIRSTKLEDSAMYFCASSLREDQPQHFGDGTRLSIL.

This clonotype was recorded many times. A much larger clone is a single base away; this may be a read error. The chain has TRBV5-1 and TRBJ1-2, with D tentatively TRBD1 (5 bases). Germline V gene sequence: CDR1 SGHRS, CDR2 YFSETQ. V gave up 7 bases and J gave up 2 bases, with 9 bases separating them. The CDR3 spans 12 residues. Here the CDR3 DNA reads TGCGCCAGCGGCGAGGGGAACTATGGCTACACCTTC. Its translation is CASGEGNYGYTF.